These 26 T cell receptor beta chains originate from one sample sequenced in a study of low-dose radiotherapy and immunotherapy resistance in tumors. First-strand cDNA relied on TRAV- and TRBV-specific primers spanning alpha and beta chains. The PCR that amplified TCRs ran for around 20 cycles, relying on a constant-region primer and a V-primer adapter. One entry per CDR3 protein, called by TCRdb with MiXCR from the reads. Among under 11,000 distinct CDR3 sequences listed, over 55% were seen once. The receptors were gathered from a human donor with advanced metastatic prostate, ovarian, gallbladder or colorectal cancer (not recorded which). This table probably holds off-target reads from a library built for another chain.

This clonotype was observed a handful of times. The V call is TRBV28, the J call TRBJ1-6; D perhaps matches TRBD1 (5 bases). The V gene's germline CDR1 is MDHEN and CDR2 SYDVKM. CDR3 length equals 15 residues. Between the trimmed V and J ends, which lost 6 bases and 4 bases, there was a span of 13 bases. CDR3 residues: CASSRDGGYNSPLHF. The CDR3 DNA reads as TGTGCCAGCAGCCGGGACGGAGGGTATAATTCACCCCTCCACTTT.

Only a few counts were recorded for this clonotype. V usage is TRBV6-1 and J usage is TRBJ2-7; D gene uncertain. The CDR3 extends over 14 amino acids. V was shortened by 6 bases and J by 0 bases, with 12 bases between the two germline ends. Looked up from germline, CDR1 is MNHNS and CDR2 is SASEGT. CDR3 nucleotides: TGTGCCAGCAGCCCTGGAGCGTACTCCTACGAGCAGTACTTC. It is translated as CASSPGAYSYEQYF.

The chain joins TRBV28 to TRBJ2-3; 7 bases are shared with TRBD2. Per the germline V gene, CDR1 is MDHEN and CDR2 is SYDVKM. The trim removed 8 bases at V and 3 bases at J, leaving 11 bases unmatched. The length of the CDR3 is 15 residues. CDR3 sequence reads: CASRTGGEGTDTQYF. The CDR3 DNA sequence: TGTGCCAGCCGAACGGGAGGAGAGGGGACAGATACGCAGTATTTT.

The chain links TRBV24-1 to TRBJ1-2; weak D call: TRBD1 (5 bases). Trimming took off 8 bases at V and 8 bases at J, with 14 bases between the two ends. Germline CDR1 and CDR2: KGHDR and SFDVKD. The CDR3 spans 12 residues. CDR3 amino acids: CATTVSGYGYTF. CDR3 nucleotides: TGTGCCACCACAGTCTCAGGGTACGGCTACACCTTC.

This sequence joins TRBV7-8 and TRBJ2-4, with a possible D match to TRBD1 (6 bases). The CDR3 is made up of 18 amino acids. V lost 2 bases to trimming and J lost 0 bases, with 17 bases between them. Looked up from germline, CDR1 is SGHVS and CDR2 is FQNEAQ. DNA of the CDR3: TGTGCCAGCAGCTTACGGGACAACTTGCCAGGAGCCAAAAACATTCAGTACTTC. This codes for CASSLRDNLPGAKNIQYF.

The V call is TRBV5-1, the J call TRBJ1-1, with TRBD1 as a possible D gene (6 bases). The CDR3 is made up of 14 amino acids. Germline CDR1 is SGHRS and CDR2 is YFSETQ. The V end lost 2 bases, the J end lost 5 bases, and 13 bases lay between the germline ends. This chain's CDR3 is CASSFRGLRTEAFF. CDR3 DNA: TGCGCCAGCAGCTTCCGGGGGCTGAGGACTGAAGCTTTCTTT.

V and J are TRBV7-9 and TRBJ1-6; 9 nucleotides agree with TRBD1. The J segment lost 4 bases and the V segment lost 4 bases, leaving 2 bases of the junction unmatched. CDR3 length: 15 amino acids. In germline, CDR1 is SEHNR, CDR2 FQNEAQ (reference sequence). The CDR3 protein is CASSWGQGYNSPLHF. The CDR3, as DNA: TGTGCCAGCAGCTGGGGACAGGGATATAATTCACCCCTCCACTTT.

There are a few counts of this clonotype. The CDR3 DNA reads TGCGCCAGCAGCTTGCGGGCGGTGGCGGGAGGACGCAATGAGCAGTTCTTC. Its translation: CASSLRAVAGGRNEQFF. The V gene is TRBV5-1, the J gene TRBJ2-1; 8 positions match TRBD2. With V trimmed by 1 base and J by 6 bases, 12 bases remained unmatched. The CDR3 loop spans 17 amino acids. The V gene's germline CDR1 is SGHRS and CDR2 YFSETQ.

V is TRBV5-6 and J is TRBJ2-4; 10 positions agree with TRBD2. Trimming at V came to 3 bases and at J to 9 bases, leaving 15 bases not matched to a gene. The CDR3 is 17 residues long. Germline-derived CDR1 and CDR2 are SGHDT and YYEEEE. Here the CDR3 DNA reads TGTGCCAGCAGCTCCCGATCGGCTAGCGGGGGTTGGGCCATTCAGTACTTC. Encoded protein: CASSSRSASGGWAIQYF.

This chain joins TRBV11-2 and TRBJ2-5; 13 bases fit TRBD2. V was clipped by 4 bases and J by 4 bases; unmatched bases: 9. Germline V gene data show CDR1 as SGHAT and CDR2 as FQNNGV. The CDR3 loop spans 17 amino acids. The CDR3 region is CASSSQLAGGPSETQYF. The CDR3 coding sequence is TGTGCCAGCAGCTCTCAACTAGCGGGAGGGCCCTCAGAGACCCAGTACTTC.

The rearrangement uses TRBV5-3 and TRBJ2-5; 9 nucleotides line up with TRBD2. TRBV5-3 is an ORF, and what it does is uncertain. The length of the CDR3 is 14 residues. After removal of 8 bases from V and 5 bases from J, the junction contained 10 bases not matched to a gene. CDR3 coding DNA: TGTGCCAGCAGCCAGACTAGCGGTAGGGAGACCCAGTACTTC. Its protein is CASSQTSGRETQYF.

This chain links TRBV15 with TRBJ1-2; D gene uncertain. With 0 bases removed from V and 6 bases from J, the gap between germline ends came to 11 bases. In germline, CDR1 is LNHNV, CDR2 YYDKDF (reference sequence). This CDR3 contains 14 residues. This chain's CDR3 is CATSRDHNNNGYTF. The DNA for the CDR3 is TGTGCCACCAGCAGAGATCATAACAATAATGGCTACACCTTC.

This clonotype was counted between two and nine times. The gene calls are TRBV29-1 and TRBJ2-3, with a possible D match to TRBD2 (6 bases). Trimming stripped 6 bases from V and 2 bases from J, with 24 bases between. CDR3 length: 17 residues. Germline values: CDR1 SQVTM, CDR2 ANQGSEA. CDR3 sequence: CSVEGSFRLLHTDTQYF. As DNA, the CDR3 is TGCAGCGTGGAGGGATCCTTTAGACTCCTCCACACAGATACGCAGTATTTT.

This clonotype was seen more than once but under ten times. The chain recombines TRBV14 with TRBJ2-7, with D perhaps matching TRBD2 (6 bases). Germline CDR1 is SGHDN and CDR2 is FVKESK. CDR3 size: 19 residues. The V and J ends lost 0 bases and 4 bases respectively, with 25 bases between them. CDR3 in amino acids: CASSQERFRRGTLVYEQYF. CDR3 nucleotides: TGTGCCAGCAGCCAAGAAAGGTTTAGGCGGGGCACTCTGGTGTACGAGCAGTACTTC.

This clonotype was observed a handful of times. J is TRBJ1-1 and V is TRBV5-5, with a tentative D call TRBD1 (5 bases). CDR3 length: 14 residues. Germline values: CDR1 SGHKS, CDR2 YYEKEE (reference sequence). Trimming removed 6 bases at V and 1 base at J, with 13 bases between. The CDR3 loop reads CASTPARGNTEAFF. The CDR3 nucleotides read TGTGCCAGCACCCCCGCGAGGGGGAACACTGAAGCTTTCTTT.

This clonotype was recorded only once. The genes are TRBV5-1 and TRBJ1-1; 9 bases map to TRBD1. The CDR3 runs to 14 residues. Germline V gene data show CDR1 as SGHRS and CDR2 as YFSETQ. V lost 6 bases, J lost 3 bases, and 6 bases stayed unmatched. Here the CDR3 DNA reads TGCGCCAGCATAAACAGGGGGCGGGACACTGAAGCTTTCTTT. It codes for CASINRGRDTEAFF.

The rearrangement links TRBV5-8 to TRBJ2-1; D is unresolved. The CDR3 length is 12 residues. Germline-derived CDR1 and CDR2 are SGHTS and YDEGEE. V shed 2 bases and J shed 6 bases, with 6 bases lying between them. The CDR3 DNA reads TGTGCCAGCAGCTTTTGGATCAATGAGCAGTTCTTC. This sequence encodes CASSFWINEQFF.

Sample share makes this clonotype large. The chain combines TRBV5-5 with TRBJ2-5; no clear D. This CDR3 has 15 residues. V lost 0 bases and J 5 bases, leaving 14 bases between the germline ends. The germline gives CDR1 SGHKS, CDR2 YYEKEE (reference sequence). The CDR3 nucleotides are TGTGCCAGCAGCTTGGGACACCCCGGCCGGGAGACCCAGTACTTC. This encodes CASSLGHPGRETQYF.

This clonotype was recorded a few times. The chain carries TRBV6-6 and TRBJ1-5; D is perhaps TRBD1 (5 bases). CDR1 is MNHNY and CDR2 is SVGAGI in the germline V gene (reference sequence). CDR3 length equals 14 residues. The V end lost 4 bases, the J end lost 2 bases, and 9 bases lay between the germline ends. The CDR3 protein is CASSSGRRNQPQHF. The CDR3 DNA sequence: TGTGCCAGCAGTTCGGGACGGCGCAATCAGCCCCAGCATTTT.

The chain has TRBV7-9 and TRBJ2-2; possibly TRBD1 or TRBD2 for D (5 bases each). Germline V gene lookup returns CDR1 SEHNR and CDR2 FQNEAQ (reference sequence). Trimming stripped 2 bases from V and 7 bases from J, with 17 bases between. The CDR3 spans 16 residues. This CDR3 reads CASSLTAGASGGELFF. The CDR3 DNA reads TGTGCCAGCAGCTTAACCGCCGGGGCCTCGGGCGGGGAGCTGTTTTTT.

The rearrangement links TRBV5-4 to TRBJ2-7; maybe TRBD2 (6 bases). V gave up 0 bases and J gave up 1 base, with 11 bases separating them. The V gene's germline CDR1 is SGHNT and CDR2 YYREEE (reference sequence). The CDR3 runs 15 residues. The CDR3 region has the DNA TGTGCCAGCAGCTTGGCCGGGACTCTTTCCTACGAGCAGTACTTC. Amino acids: CASSLAGTLSYEQYF.

Here the CDR3 DNA reads TGCGCCAGCAGTCTGTCAGGGAGAAACTCCGGAAACACCATATATTTT. Translated: CASSLSGRNSGNTIYF. This rearrangement joins TRBV4-1 to TRBJ1-3, with D possibly TRBD1 on 5 matching bases. Per germline, CDR1 MGHRA and CDR2 YSYEKL. Trimming pared 6 bases from V and 4 bases from J, leaving 19 bases between. This CDR3 contains 16 residues.

This clonotype has only a few counts. The rearrangement joins TRBV6-2 or TRBV6-3 to TRBJ1-5, with TRBD1 matching over 8 bases. Germline loops: CDR1 MNHEY, CDR2 SVGEGT. The CDR3 has 16 residues. The J segment lost 2 bases and the V segment lost 2 bases, leaving 5 bases of the junction unmatched. The CDR3, as DNA: TGTGCCAGCAGTTACCCTCAGGGGGCAGGCAATCAGCCCCAGCATTTT. Its protein is CASSYPQGAGNQPQHF.

This clonotype was detected only a few times. V gene TRBV4-2 combines with J gene TRBJ1-1; no clear D. Looked up from germline, CDR1 is LGHNA and CDR2 is YNFKEQ. The CDR3 totals 14 residues. The V end was cut by 1 base, the J end by 0 bases, with 6 bases between. The CDR3 coding sequence is TGTGCCAGCAGCCAAGTTCTTCTGAACACTGAAGCTTTCTTT. This translates into CASSQVLLNTEAFF.

This chain uses TRBV7-2 with TRBJ1-4; D remains unclear. Trimming pared 0 bases from V and 7 bases from J, leaving 12 bases between. The CDR3 loop spans 15 amino acids. From germline, CDR1 is SGHTA and CDR2 FQGNSA. CDR3 residues: CASSLAPGVGEKLFF. CDR3 in DNA: TGTGCCAGCAGCTTAGCGCCCGGGGTCGGTGAAAAACTGTTTTTT. The complete variable domain, with remaining parts taken from reference TRBV7-2 and TRBJ1-4, reads GAGVSQSPSNKVTEKGKDVELRCDPISGHTALYWYRQSLGQGLEFLIYFQGNSAPDKSGLPSDRFSAERTGGSVSTLTIQRTQQEDSAVYLCASSLAPGVGEKLFFGSGTQLSVL.

The chain has TRBV7-8 and TRBJ1-4, with 8 bases identical to TRBD1. This CDR3 spans 14 amino acids. Germline V gene sequence: CDR1 SGHVS, CDR2 FQNEAQ. J was trimmed by 8 bases and V by 4 bases; bases with no gene match: 6. CDR3 protein: CASSSRGLREKLFF. The CDR3 coding sequence is TGTGCCAGCAGCTCCAGGGGGCTTCGGGAAAAACTGTTTTTT.